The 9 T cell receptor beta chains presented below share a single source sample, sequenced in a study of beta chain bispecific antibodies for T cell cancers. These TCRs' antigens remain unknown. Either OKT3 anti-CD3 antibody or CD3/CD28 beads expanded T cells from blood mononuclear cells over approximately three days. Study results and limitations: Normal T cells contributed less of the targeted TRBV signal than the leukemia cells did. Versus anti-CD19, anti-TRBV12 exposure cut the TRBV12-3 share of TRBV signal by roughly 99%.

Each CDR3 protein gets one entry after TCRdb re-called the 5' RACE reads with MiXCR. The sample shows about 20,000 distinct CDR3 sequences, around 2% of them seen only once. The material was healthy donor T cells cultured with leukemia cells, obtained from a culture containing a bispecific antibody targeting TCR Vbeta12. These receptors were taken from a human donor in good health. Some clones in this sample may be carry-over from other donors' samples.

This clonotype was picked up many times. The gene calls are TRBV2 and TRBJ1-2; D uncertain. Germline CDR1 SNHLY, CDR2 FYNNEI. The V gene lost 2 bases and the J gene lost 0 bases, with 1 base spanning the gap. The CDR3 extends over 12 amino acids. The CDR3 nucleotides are TGTGCCAGCAGTGAAACTAACTATGGCTACACCTTC. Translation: CASSETNYGYTF.

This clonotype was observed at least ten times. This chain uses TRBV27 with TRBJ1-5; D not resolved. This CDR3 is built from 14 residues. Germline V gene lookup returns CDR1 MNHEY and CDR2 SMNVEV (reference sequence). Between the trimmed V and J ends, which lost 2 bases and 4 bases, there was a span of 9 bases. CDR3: CASSLQVSNQPQHF. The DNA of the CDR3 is TGTGCCAGCAGTTTACAGGTTTCGAATCAGCCCCAGCATTTT.

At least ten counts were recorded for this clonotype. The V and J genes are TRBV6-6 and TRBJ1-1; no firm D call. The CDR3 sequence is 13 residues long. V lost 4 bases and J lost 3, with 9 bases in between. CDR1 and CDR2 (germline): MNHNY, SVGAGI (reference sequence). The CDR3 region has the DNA TGTGCCAGCAGTTCCCGGGCCTACACTGAAGCTTTCTTT. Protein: CASSSRAYTEAFF.

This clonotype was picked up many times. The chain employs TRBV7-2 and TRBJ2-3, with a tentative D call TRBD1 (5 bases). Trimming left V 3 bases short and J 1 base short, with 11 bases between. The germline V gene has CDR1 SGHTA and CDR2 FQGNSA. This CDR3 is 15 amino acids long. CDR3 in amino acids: CASSLEGAGTDTQYF. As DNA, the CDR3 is TGTGCCAGCAGCTTGGAAGGGGCAGGCACAGATACGCAGTATTTT.

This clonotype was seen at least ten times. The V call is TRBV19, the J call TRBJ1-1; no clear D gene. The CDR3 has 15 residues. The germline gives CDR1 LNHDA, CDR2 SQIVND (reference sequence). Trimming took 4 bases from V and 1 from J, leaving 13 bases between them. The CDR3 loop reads CASSTLISPNTEAFF. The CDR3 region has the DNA TGTGCCAGTAGTACCTTGATTTCACCGAACACTGAAGCTTTCTTT.

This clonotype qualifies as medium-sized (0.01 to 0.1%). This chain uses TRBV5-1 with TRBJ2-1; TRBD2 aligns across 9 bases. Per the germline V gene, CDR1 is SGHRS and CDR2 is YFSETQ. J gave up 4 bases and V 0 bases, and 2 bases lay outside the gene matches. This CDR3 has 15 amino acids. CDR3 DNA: TGCGCCAGCAGCTTGGTTAGCGGGGGATACAATGAGCAGTTCTTC. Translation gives CASSLVSGGYNEQFF.

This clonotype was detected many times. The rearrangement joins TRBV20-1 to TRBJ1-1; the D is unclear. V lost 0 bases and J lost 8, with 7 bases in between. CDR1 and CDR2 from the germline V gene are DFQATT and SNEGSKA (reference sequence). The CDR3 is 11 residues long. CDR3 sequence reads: CSARDLKEAFF. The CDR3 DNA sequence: TGCAGTGCTAGAGATCTGAAAGAAGCTTTCTTT.

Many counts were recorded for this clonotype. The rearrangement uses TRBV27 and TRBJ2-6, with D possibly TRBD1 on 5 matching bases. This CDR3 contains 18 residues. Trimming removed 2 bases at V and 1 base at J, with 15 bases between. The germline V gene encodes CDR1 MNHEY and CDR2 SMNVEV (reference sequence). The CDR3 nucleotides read TGTGCCAGCAGTTTAATTCCAATACAGGTATCTGGGGCCAACGTCCTGACTTTC. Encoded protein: CASSLIPIQVSGANVLTF.

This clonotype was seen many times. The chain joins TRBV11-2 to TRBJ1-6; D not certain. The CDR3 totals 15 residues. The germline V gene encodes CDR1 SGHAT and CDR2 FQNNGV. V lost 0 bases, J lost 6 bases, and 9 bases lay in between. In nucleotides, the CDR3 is TGTGCCAGCAGCTTAGAAAGTGTCCTTAATTCACCCCTCCACTTT. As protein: CASSLESVLNSPLHF.